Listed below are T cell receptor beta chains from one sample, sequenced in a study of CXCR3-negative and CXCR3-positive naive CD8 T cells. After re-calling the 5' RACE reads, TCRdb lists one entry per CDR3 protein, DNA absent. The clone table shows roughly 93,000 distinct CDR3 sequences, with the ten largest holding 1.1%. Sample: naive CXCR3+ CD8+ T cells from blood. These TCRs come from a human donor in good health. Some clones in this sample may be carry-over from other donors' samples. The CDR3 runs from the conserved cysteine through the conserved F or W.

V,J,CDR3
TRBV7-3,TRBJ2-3,CASSSSGGAVDTQYF
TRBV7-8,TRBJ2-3,CASSLYSQASDWGTDTQYF
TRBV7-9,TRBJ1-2,CASSLAREGAYGYTF
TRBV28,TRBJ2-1,CASSLGHTINEQFF
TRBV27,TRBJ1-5,CASSPGRTINQPQHF
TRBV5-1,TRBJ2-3,CASSGPPGTDTQYF
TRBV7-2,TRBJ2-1,CDSSQRRGNEQFF
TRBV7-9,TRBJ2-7,CASSPVAYEQYF
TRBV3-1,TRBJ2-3,CASSQDPPTSGGPQDTQYF
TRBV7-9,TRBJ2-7,CASSFPQGYEQYF
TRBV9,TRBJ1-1,CASSVSPENTEAFF
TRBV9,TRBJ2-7,CASSLTGGGYEQYF
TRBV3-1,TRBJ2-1,CASSQALAGPRNEQFF
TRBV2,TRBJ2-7,CASSDPRVSSYEQYF
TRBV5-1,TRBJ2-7,CASSLGQGASAYEQYF
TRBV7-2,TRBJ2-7,CASSPWASGLGESSYEQYF
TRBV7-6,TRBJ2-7,CASSLPAGSFYEQYF
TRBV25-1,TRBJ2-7,CASSEFRDTYEQYF
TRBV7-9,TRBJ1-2,CASSLEGGRDGYTF
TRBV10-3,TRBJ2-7,CAISESLSGAAAYEQYF
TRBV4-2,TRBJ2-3,CASSQETSGSPDTQYF
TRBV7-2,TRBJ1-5,CASSSPFGASNQPQHF
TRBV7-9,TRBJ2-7,CASRNRAGFTYEQYF
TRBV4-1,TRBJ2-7,CASSQVTGGSYEQYF
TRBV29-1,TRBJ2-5,CSVEGPSGQIQETQYF
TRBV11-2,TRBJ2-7,CASSLGLTYEQYF
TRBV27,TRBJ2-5,CASSSIVGGGQEAQYF
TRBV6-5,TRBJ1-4,CASSYFPTNEKLFF
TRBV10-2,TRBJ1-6,CASSESRTGAPLHF
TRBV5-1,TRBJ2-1,CASSWTGGGNSEQFF
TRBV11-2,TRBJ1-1,CASRSGRGLTEAFF
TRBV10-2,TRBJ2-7,CASSGLTYEQYF
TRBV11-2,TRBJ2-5,CASSLDRLGGTGAQETQYF
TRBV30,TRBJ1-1,CAWRPRGGTEAFF
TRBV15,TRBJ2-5,CATSRDSNGGAFAPQETQYF
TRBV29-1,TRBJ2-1,CSVAGSGRKNEQFF
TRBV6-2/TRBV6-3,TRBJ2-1,CASSYSVGGSYNEQFF
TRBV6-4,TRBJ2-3,CASSSSGTSAADTQYF
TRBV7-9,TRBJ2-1,CASSLARYTEQFF
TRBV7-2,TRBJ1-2,CASSSGTAAGYTF
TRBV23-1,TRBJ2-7,CASDRWRKEIYEQYF
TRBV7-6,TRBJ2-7,CASSPELGVSYEQYF
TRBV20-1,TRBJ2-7,CSARALYPRPYEQYF
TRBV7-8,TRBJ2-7,CASSSGGLSYEQYF
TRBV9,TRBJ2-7,CASSVGQGTYEQYF
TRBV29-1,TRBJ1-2,CSVDRDRGRYTGYGYTF
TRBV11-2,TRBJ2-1,CASSADPGQGAYNEQFF
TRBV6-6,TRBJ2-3,CAPNFRERGTDTQYF
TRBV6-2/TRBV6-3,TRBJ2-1,CATARTLYNEQFF